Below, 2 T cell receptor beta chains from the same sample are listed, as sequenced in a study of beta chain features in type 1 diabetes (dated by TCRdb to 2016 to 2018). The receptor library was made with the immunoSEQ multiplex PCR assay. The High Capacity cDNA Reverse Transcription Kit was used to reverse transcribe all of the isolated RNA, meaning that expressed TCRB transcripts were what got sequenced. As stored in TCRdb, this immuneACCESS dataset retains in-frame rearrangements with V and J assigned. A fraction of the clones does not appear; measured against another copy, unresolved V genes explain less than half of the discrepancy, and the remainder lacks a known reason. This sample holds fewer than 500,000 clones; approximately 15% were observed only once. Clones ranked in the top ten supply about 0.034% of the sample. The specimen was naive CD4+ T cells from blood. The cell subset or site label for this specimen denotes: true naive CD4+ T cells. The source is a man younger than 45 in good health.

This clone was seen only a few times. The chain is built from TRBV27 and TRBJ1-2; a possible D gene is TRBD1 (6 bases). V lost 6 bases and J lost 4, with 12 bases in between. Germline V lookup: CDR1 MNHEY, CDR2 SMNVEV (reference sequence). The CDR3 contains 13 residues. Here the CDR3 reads CASRPTGFYGYTF. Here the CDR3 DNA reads TGTGCCAGCAGACCAACAGGGTTCTATGGCTACACCTTC.

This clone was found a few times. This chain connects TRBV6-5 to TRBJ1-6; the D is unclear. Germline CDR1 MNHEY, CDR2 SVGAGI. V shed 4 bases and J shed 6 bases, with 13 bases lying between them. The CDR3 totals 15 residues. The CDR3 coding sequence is TGTGCCAGCAGTTTGGGAGGACGACTTAATTCACCCCTCCACTTT. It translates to CASSLGGRLNSPLHF.